The 25 T cell receptor beta chains given below trace back to one sample, sequenced in a study of post-analysis software for immune sequencing data. Incorporated into the TCR beta cDNA libraries were unique molecular identifiers, which served to reduce PCR and sequencing biases. TCRdb independently ran MiXCR on the PCR reads; one entry per CDR3 protein. The sample has roughly 430,000 distinct CDR3 sequences, 35% to 45% seen once; the top ten hold approximately 7.6%. For these receptors, no antigen is known. Overall study results and limits: TRBV5-6, TRBV5-1 and TRBV20-1 belonged to a set of about five TRBV segments that were more frequent in patients than controls.

Sequenced sample: blood. These receptors were obtained from a girl under 10 years old with multiple sclerosis.

This chain connects TRBV28 to TRBJ2-7, with TRBD1 as a possible D gene (6 bases). The CDR3 covers 13 residues. Germline V gene lookup returns CDR1 MDHEN and CDR2 SYDVKM. With 6 bases removed from V and 3 bases from J, the gap between germline ends came to 12 bases. The CDR3 spells CASSLQGNYEQYF. The CDR3 coding sequence is TGTGCCAGCAGCCTACAGGGAAACTACGAGCAGTACTTC.

As for this clonotype: Relative to the germline gene, one junction end is altered; a read error may explain this. The J gene is TRBJ1-2, the V gene TRBV29-1; 8 bases fit TRBD1. CDR1 and CDR2 (germline): SQVTM, ANQGSEA. This CDR3 is built from 13 residues. The CDR3 is CSVKNRGGYGYIF. The CDR3 DNA reads TGCAGCGTCAAGAACAGGGGGGGGTATGGCTACATCTTC.

The sample holds a few counts of this clonotype. This chain links TRBV3-1 with TRBJ1-2, with D perhaps TRBD1 (6 bases). Trimming cost V 5 bases and J 8 bases, with 12 bases left between them. The CDR3 is 12 amino acids. CDR1 LGHDT and CDR2 YNNKEL come from the germline V gene (reference sequence). CDR3 in amino acids: CASSRQERGYTF. The CDR3 DNA reads as TGTGCCAGCAGCAGACAGGAGCGGGGCTACACCTTC.

A remark on this clonotype: One junction end disagrees with the germline gene, perhaps due to a read error. This chain uses TRBV27 with TRBJ2-7; possibly TRBD1 for D (5 bases). Germline-derived CDR1 and CDR2 are MNHEY and SMNVEV (reference sequence). The CDR3 runs 11 residues. The CDR3 loop is CAGSQGYEQYF. CDR3 sequence (DNA): TGTGCCGGCAGCCAGGGTTACGAGCAGTACTTC.

The chain carries TRBV9 and TRBJ2-5; 10 bases line up with TRBD2. This CDR3 is 17 amino acids long. After removal of 0 bases from V and 4 bases from J, the junction contained 9 bases not matched to a gene. Germline-derived CDR1 and CDR2 are SGDLS and YYNGEE. CDR3 protein: CASSVDPAGGLSETQYF. The CDR3 region has the DNA TGTGCCAGCAGCGTAGACCCAGCGGGGGGGCTGTCAGAGACCCAGTACTTC.

This sequence joins TRBV9 and TRBJ1-4; 9 nucleotides align to TRBD1. V trimming: 4 bases; J trimming: 2 bases; junction bases outside the gene matches: 6. CDR1 and CDR2 (germline): SGDLS, YYNGEE. This CDR3 contains 16 residues. CDR3 sequence: CASSQDRGETNEKLFF. The CDR3 nucleotides read TGTGCCAGCAGCCAGGACAGGGGTGAGACTAATGAAAAACTGTTTTTT.

The chain joins TRBV6-6 to TRBJ2-7; 7 bases agree with TRBD1. The DNA end is a closer match to TRBJ2-5, so the J assignment may be wrong. Germline loops: CDR1 MNHNY, CDR2 SVGAGI (reference sequence). The CDR3 is made up of 13 amino acids. CDR3 bases: TGTGCCAGGCGAGGACAGGACAAAGAGACCCAGTACTTC. Encoded protein: CARRGQDKETQYF.

The chain links TRBV7-9 to TRBJ1-2; D possibly corresponds to TRBD1 (6 bases). Germline V gene sequence: CDR1 SEHNR, CDR2 FQNEAQ (reference sequence). The germline V and J ends were trimmed by 5 bases and 8 bases, with 15 bases remaining between them. The CDR3 is made up of 13 amino acids. CDR3 residues: CASSPRGGVGYTF. The CDR3 nucleotides read TGTGCCAGCAGCCCCCGAGGGGGGGTGGGCTACACCTTC.

For the CDR3, the DNA is TGCGCCAGCAGCTCCCAGACAGAGGGCGCGGGAATGAACACTGAAGCTTTCTTT. Translation gives CASSSQTEGAGMNTEAFF. The chain joins TRBV5-1 to TRBJ1-1, with D maybe TRBD1 (5 bases). Germline V gives CDR1 SGHRS, CDR2 YFSETQ. The CDR3 covers 18 residues. The V end was cut by 3 bases, the J end by 0 bases, with 21 bases between.

This clonotype was recorded once. The V and J genes are TRBV24-1 and TRBJ2-5; D gene uncertain. CDR3 size: 16 residues. The V gene's germline CDR1 is KGHDR and CDR2 SFDVKD. The V end lost 1 base, the J end lost 11 bases, and 22 bases lay between the germline ends. The CDR3 DNA sequence: TGTGCCACCAGTGATTTTACCCAGGTCGCAAACAATGAGCAGTACTTC. Protein sequence: CATSDFTQVANNEQYF.

Ten or more counts support this clonotype. The chain employs TRBV6-1 and TRBJ2-5; TRBD1 aligns across 8 bases. This CDR3 contains 14 residues. Losses at the gene ends were 7 bases for V and 11 bases for J; bases not matched to a gene: 15. Germline CDR1 MNHNS, CDR2 SASEGT. The CDR3 is CASIKDRDPREQYF. In nucleotides, the CDR3 is TGTGCCAGCATTAAGGACAGGGACCCTCGAGAGCAGTACTTC.

The chain recombines TRBV27 with TRBJ2-1, with TRBD2 matching 9 bases. The CDR3 extends over 16 amino acids. The junction had 15 bases not matched to a gene; V was cut back by 6 bases and J by 9 bases. From germline, CDR1 is MNHEY and CDR2 SMNVEV (reference sequence). CDR3 coding DNA: TGTGCCAGCAGATCTTGGGGGACTAGCATTGGTCGTGAGCAGTTCTTC. Protein product: CASRSWGTSIGREQFF.

This clonotype was seen a few times. The chain uses TRBV20-1 and TRBJ1-6, with D possibly TRBD1 on 5 matching bases. Trimming pared 0 bases from V and 2 bases from J, leaving 11 bases between. The CDR3 runs 16 residues. CDR1 and CDR2 from the germline V gene are DFQATT and SNEGSKA (reference sequence). The CDR3 sequence: CSARELTAPYNSPLHF. CDR3 bases: TGCAGTGCTAGAGAATTGACAGCGCCCTATAATTCACCCCTCCACTTT.

About this clonotype itself: Its ends do not fully match the called genes, so a read error is possible. V is TRBV18 and J is TRBJ2-1; D possibly corresponds to TRBD1 (6 bases). Germline V gene sequence: CDR1 KGHSH, CDR2 LQKENI. The CDR3 covers 12 residues. CDR3 nucleotides: TGTGCCAACTCACCTCGACAGGACAAGCAGTTCTTC. It translates to CANSPRQDKQFF.

This chain links TRBV24-1 with TRBJ1-2, with 7 bases fitting TRBD1. Trimming cost V 4 bases and J 9 bases; bases outside gene matches: 7. Germline V CDR1 and CDR2: KGHDR, SFDVKD. The CDR3 is 13 residues long. The CDR3 nucleotides are TGTGCCACCAGTGACAGGGACAGACTGCGCTACACCTTC. It encodes CATSDRDRLRYTF.

This clonotype has only a few counts. The chain couples TRBV29-1 to TRBJ2-7; the D gene is possibly TRBD1 (5 bases). CDR1 SQVTM and CDR2 ANQGSEA come from the germline V gene. Trimming removed 6 bases from V and 6 bases from J, with 21 bases in between. CDR3 length: 14 residues. The CDR3 here is CSVAPGLGIPEQYF. Here the CDR3 DNA reads TGCAGCGTCGCCCCAGGGCTAGGCATCCCCGAGCAGTACTTC.

The chain has TRBV30 and TRBJ1-2; D gene uncertain. Trimming left V 0 bases short and J 4 bases short, with 6 bases between. The CDR3 spans 12 residues. Looked up from germline, CDR1 is GTSNPN and CDR2 is SVGIG (reference sequence). CDR3 coding DNA: TGTGCCTGGAGTGTCTGGAGCTATGGCTACACCTTC. Residues: CAWSVWSYGYTF.

This sequence joins TRBV27 and TRBJ2-3, with 12 bases that match TRBD2. The junction had 13 bases not matched to a gene; V was cut back by 10 bases and J by 2 bases. Germline assignment: CDR1 MNHEY and CDR2 SMNVEV (reference sequence). The CDR3 contains 17 residues. In DNA form, the CDR3 reads TGTGCCACCCACCGGCTAGCGGGAGGGCCTCCCACAGATACGCAGTATTTT. Its protein product is CATHRLAGGPPTDTQYF.

As to this clonotype: Compared with germline, one end of the junction differs, possibly owing to a read error. The J gene is TRBJ2-1, the V gene TRBV6-6; D is possibly TRBD1 (7 bases). This CDR3 spans 16 amino acids. Germline CDR1 reads MNHNY; CDR2 reads SVGAGI (reference sequence). The CDR3: CAGSYRGLEGYNEQFF. In nucleotides, the CDR3 is TGTGCCGGCAGTTACAGGGGACTGGAGGGGTACAATGAGCAGTTCTTC.

This clonotype showed up just a few times. The chain joins TRBV20-1 to TRBJ2-7; no definite D call. Germline V gene lookup returns CDR1 DFQATT and CDR2 SNEGSKA (reference sequence). CDR3 length: 16 residues. Between the trimmed V and J ends, which lost 3 bases and 4 bases, there was a span of 22 bases. DNA for the CDR3: TGCAGTGCTAGCGACGGACGCAACCCCTCTCGGTACGAGCAGTACTTC. Amino acid sequence: CSASDGRNPSRYEQYF.

This clonotype was counted between two and nine times. J is TRBJ2-1 and V is TRBV5-1; D is tentatively TRBD1 or TRBD2 (5 bases each). CDR1 is SGHRS, CDR2 YFSETQ, per germline. Between the trimmed V and J ends, which lost 7 bases and 9 bases, there was a span of 20 bases. The CDR3 loop spans 14 amino acids. This chain's CDR3 is CASASYSGHAEQFF. In nucleotides, the CDR3 is TGCGCCAGCGCCTCCTACAGCGGACATGCTGAGCAGTTCTTC.

The CDR3 DNA sequence: TGCGCCAGCAGCTTGGCCCCGGCGGTTTCCTACGAGCAGTACTTC. Amino acids: CASSLAPAVSYEQYF. V is TRBV5-1 and J is TRBJ2-7; D gene ambiguous. The CDR3 is 15 residues long. In germline, CDR1 is SGHRS, CDR2 YFSETQ. V lost 0 bases, J lost 1 base, and 11 bases lay in between.

As for this clonotype: One end of the junction fails to match germline, which may point to a read error. This rearrangement joins TRBV20-1 to TRBJ2-4; D may be TRBD2 (6 bases). CDR3 length: 15 amino acids. Germline loops: CDR1 DFQATT, CDR2 SNEGSKA (reference sequence). This CDR3 reads CSAPPGVLAKNVQYF. The CDR3 DNA sequence: TGCAGTGCCCCGCCTGGTGTACTAGCCAAAAACGTTCAGTACTTC.

This chain uses TRBV7-2 with TRBJ2-1; D is tentatively TRBD1 or TRBD2 (5 bases each). In germline, CDR1 is SGHTA, CDR2 FQGNSA. Trimming left V 1 base short and J 4 bases short, with 14 bases between. The CDR3 spans 16 residues. The DNA of the CDR3 is TGTGCCAGCAGCTTAGTATGGGGGTCGCGGTACAATGAGCAGTTCTTC. It encodes CASSLVWGSRYNEQFF.

Note on this clonotype: The junction does not match germline at one end; this may be a read error. The chain carries TRBV12-3 or TRBV12-4 and TRBJ2-5; weak D call: TRBD2 (5 bases). The CDR3 spans 12 residues. CDR3 amino acids: CTSSPRSWEQYF. The CDR3 DNA is TGTACCAGCAGCCCGAGGAGTTGGGAGCAGTACTTC.